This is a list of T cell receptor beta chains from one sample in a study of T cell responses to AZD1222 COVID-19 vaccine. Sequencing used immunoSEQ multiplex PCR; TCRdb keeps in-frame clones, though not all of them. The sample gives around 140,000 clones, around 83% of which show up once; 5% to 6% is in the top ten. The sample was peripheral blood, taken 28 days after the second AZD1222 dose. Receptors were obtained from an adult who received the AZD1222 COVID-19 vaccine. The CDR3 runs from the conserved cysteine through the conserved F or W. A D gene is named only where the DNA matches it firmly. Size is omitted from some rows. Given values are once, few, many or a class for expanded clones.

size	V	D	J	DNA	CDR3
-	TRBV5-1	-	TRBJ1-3	TGCGCCAGCAGCTTGATGGGTCCCGGGTCTGGAAACACCATATATTTT	CASSLMGPGSGNTIYF
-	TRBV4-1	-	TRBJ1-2	TGCGCCAGCACCCAAATGGGTAACCCAGCAGCTAACTATGGCTACACCTTC	CASTQMGNPAANYGYTF
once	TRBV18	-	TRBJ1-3	TGTGCCAGCTCACCAGGGCACCACTCTGGAAACACCATATATTTT	CASSPGHHSGNTIYF
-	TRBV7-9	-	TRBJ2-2	TGTGCCAGCAGCTTAGTTTGGAACACCGGGGAGCTGTTTTTT	CASSLVWNTGELFF
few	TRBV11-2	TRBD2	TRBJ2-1	TGTGCCAGCAGCTTGTCGGGACTAGGAAGCAATGAGCAGTTCTTC	CASSLSGLGSNEQFF
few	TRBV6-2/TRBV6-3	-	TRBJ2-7	TGTGCCAGCAGTTCCCACCGATCGACGAATACTAAATACGAGCAGTACTTC	CASSSHRSTNTKYEQYF
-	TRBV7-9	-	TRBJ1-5	TGTGCCAGCGGGGACAACAATCAGCCCCAGCATTTT	CASGDNNQPQHF
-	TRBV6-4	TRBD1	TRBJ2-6	TGTGCCAGCAGTGGACAGGGGCAGGCCAACGTCCTGACTTTC	CASSGQGQANVLTF
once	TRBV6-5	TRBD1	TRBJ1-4	TGTGCCAGCAGGGACACAGGGGAACTGTTTTTT	CASRDTGELFF
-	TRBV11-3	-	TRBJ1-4	TGTGCCAGCAGCCTTTGCAACGGCGAAAAACTGTTTTTT	CASSLCNGEKLFF
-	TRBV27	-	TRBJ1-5	TGTGCCAGCCGTCCCCACATTCCAAATCAGCCCCAGCATTTT	CASRPHIPNQPQHF
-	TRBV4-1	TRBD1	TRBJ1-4	TGCGCCAGCAGCCACCCCGGCGGGGCAGGGGGTGAAAAACTGTTTTTT	CASSHPGGAGGEKLFF
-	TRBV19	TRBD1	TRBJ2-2	TGTGCCAGTAGTCCCCCGAGACAGGGGGCCGCCGGGGAGCTGTTTTTT	CASSPPRQGAAGELFF